These T cell receptor beta chains were read from a single sample in a study of preoperative IRX-2 immunotherapy in early breast cancer. Produced via immunoSEQ multiplex PCR; TCRdb's table is partial and in-frame only. The sample lists around 22,000 clones; about 87% were seen once. Sequences were derived from tumor tissue, sampled after IRX-2 immunotherapy. The receptors here all came from a human donor with breast cancer. The CDR3 runs from the conserved cysteine through the conserved F or W. The D gene is left open where the match is weak. Some rows mark clone size as missing; the rest say once, few, many or name a class of expanded clone.

>TRBV5-4|TRBD2|TRBJ2-5|-
TGTGCCAGCAGCTTGACCCTAGCGGGGCAAGAGACCCAGTACTTC
CASSLTLAGQETQYF
>TRBV2|-|TRBJ1-1|-
TGTGCCAGCAGTGTATCCGGGACAAGGTTTTTTTTT
CASSVSGTRFFF
>TRBV7-2|-|TRBJ2-2|-
TGTGCCAGCAGACGGATACAGGGGAACACCGGGGAGCTGTTTTTT
CASRRIQGNTGELFF
>TRBV7-9|-|TRBJ2-3|-
TGTGCCAGCAGCGAGTTGGCAGATACGCAGTATTTT
CASSELADTQYF
>TRBV7-2|TRBD1|TRBJ1-1|-
TGTGCCAGCAGCTGGGGACAGGGCGCCTTTAAAGCTTTCTTT
CASSWGQGAFKAFF
>TRBV5-1|-|TRBJ2-1|once
TGCGCCAGCAGCCTCATAGGGGTGTCCTACAATGAGCAGTTCTTC
CASSLIGVSYNEQFF
>TRBV4-2|TRBD1|TRBJ2-2|once
TGTGCCAGCAGCCAAGTACCGGGACAGGGGGGAACCGGGGAGCTGTTTTTT
CASSQVPGQGGTGELFF
>TRBV27|TRBD1|TRBJ1-2|-
TGTGCCAGCAGTGAGGGACAGGGGGCAGGGGGCTACACCTTC
CASSEGQGAGGYTF
>TRBV28|-|TRBJ2-2|few
TGTGCCAGCAATTACCCCACGGGGGTCCACCGTACGGGGGGCGCCACCAACACCGGGGAGCTGTTTTTT
CASNYPTGVHRTGGATNTGELFF
>TRBV11-3|TRBD1|TRBJ1-2|-
TGTGCCAGCAGCCGAAGGTCGGACAGGGACTATGGCTACACCTTC
CASSRRSDRDYGYTF
>TRBV19|TRBD1|TRBJ1-2|-
TGTGCCAGTAGATTGGGACAGGGGGCTGTTGGCTACACCTTC
CASRLGQGAVGYTF
>TRBV19|-|TRBJ2-7|-
TGTGCCAGGCCACCGATTGGGGGGCGGGGGCGCCTCTCCTACGAGCAGTACTTC
CARPPIGGRGRLSYEQYF
>TRBV16|-|TRBJ1-2|-
TGTGCCAGCAGCCAATCAAACGCGCGCTACACCTTC
CASSQSNARYTF
>TRBV9|-|TRBJ2-7|once
TGTGCCAGCAGCGTGAGCGGGTGGGATACCTACGAGCAGTACTTC
CASSVSGWDTYEQYF
>TRBV5-1|-|TRBJ2-5|-
TGCGCCAGCAGCAGTGGGACGTCAGAGACCCAGTACTTC
CASSSGTSETQYF
>TRBV2|-|TRBJ1-2|-
TGTGCCGGAAAGGGGGTAAACTATGGCTACACCTTC
CAGKGVNYGYTF